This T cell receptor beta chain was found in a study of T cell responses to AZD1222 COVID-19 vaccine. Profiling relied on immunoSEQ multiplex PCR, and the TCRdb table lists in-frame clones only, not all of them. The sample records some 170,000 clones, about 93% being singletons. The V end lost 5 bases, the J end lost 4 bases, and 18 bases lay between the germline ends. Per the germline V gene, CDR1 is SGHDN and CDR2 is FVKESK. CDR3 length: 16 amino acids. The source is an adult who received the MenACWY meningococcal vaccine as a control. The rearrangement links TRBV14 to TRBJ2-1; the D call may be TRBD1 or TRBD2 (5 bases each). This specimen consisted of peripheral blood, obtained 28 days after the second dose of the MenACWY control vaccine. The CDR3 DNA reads TGTGCCAGCAGCAAATACCAGGGTGGCGGGTACAATGAGCAGTTCTTC. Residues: CASSKYQGGGYNEQFF.